What follows describes a single T cell receptor beta chain. No antigen is known for it. One base away there is no much larger clone; base qualities are not given. This sample is drawn from a study of cytomegalovirus exposure and HLA in healthy donors (dated by TCRdb to about 2017). Study-wide context: In an earlier analysis of roughly 500 of the donors, approximately 300 Gb of sequence data and 90 million to 120 million unique TCR beta sequences from about 179 million T cells were reported. The number of typed donors differed by locus: 629-630 for A, B, C, DRB1 and DQB1; 500 to 550 for DQA1; approximately 600 for DPA1; and roughly 490 for DPB1. Donor age, sex, ethnicity and CMV serostatus were compiled together with the repertoire data. The study used immunosequencing to profile the T cell repertoires of about 670 subjects and linked those repertoires to cytomegalovirus serostatus. Four to six DR-DQ haplotypes were handled as single units for association and clustering, since linkage in the cohort was strong. A later analysis re-examined previously published TCR beta repertoires from roughly 650 donors and added high-resolution HLA genotyping to investigate patterns of TCR occurrence. The study aimed to test whether signatures of past pathogen exposure could be identified by cataloging public T cell receptors. A later genetic analysis used genome-wide SNP genotypes for about three fifths of the roughly 700 donors, treating that subset as a discovery cohort. To predict cytomegalovirus infection status, the study brought together high-throughput TCR immunosequencing, statistical association of individual TCRs with disease status, and machine learning. A separate validation cohort of roughly 110 different subjects was used in addition to the approximately 640-subject first cohort. Rather than drawing on any new phenotypic data, the later analysis identified candidate immune exposures from TCR beta sequences and the way those sequences occurred across donors. Every repertoire in the discovery cohort had been generated on one and the same sequencing platform. About 320 gigabases of sequencing data and tens of millions of unique TCR sequences were included in an early release covering under 650 HLA-typed donors. Across 300 to 500 genotyped donors of the cohort, an average of approximately 220,000 unique TCR beta nucleotide sequences per donor were sequenced, and roughly 18% of those sequences were non-productive. Class I and class II HLA loci were covered by the typing at four-digit resolution. To decide whether each TCR beta V gene segment behaved as functional or pseudogenic, an earlier analysis of some 600 of the donors relied on high-throughput TCR beta sequencing. The genetic ancestry cluster associated with self-reported Caucasian donors included around 76% of the approximately 410 genotyped donors.

From cysteine to phenylalanine, the CDR3 is 16 amino acids long. Just CDR3 DNA is preserved here, 48 bases in frame from base 1. From the germline V gene (reference sequence), CDR1 is SEHNR and CDR2 is FQNEAQ. In total, 500 to 700 healthy bone marrow donors made up the cohort. All cohort members were sampled while nominally healthy, although unrecorded immune exposures were likely present. The donor tested CMV seropositive, placing the donor among the approximately 290 seropositive members of the cohort. A peripheral blood sample was provided by each donor, and peripheral blood mononuclear cells were used for TCR beta sequencing. The Qiagen DNeasy Blood Extraction Kit was used to extract genomic DNA from the blood cell samples. The library was made by the immunoSEQ multiplex PCR assay. The multiplex PCR relied on a mix of 60 forward primers for TCR Vbeta segments and 13 reverse primers for TCR Jbeta segments. Amplification of the CDR3 region of rearranged TCR beta genes was performed with a multiplex PCR assay on genomic DNA. On the Illumina HiSeq System, the amplified TCR beta libraries were sequenced as 87-base-pair reads. The published analysis was carried out like this. A later analysis tallied 75 million to 95 million unique TCR beta chains across the approximately 670 repertoires, and about 10 million of those chains were shared by two or more donors. Raw reads were error-corrected and collapsed into unique sequences by a nearest-neighbor algorithm in which closely related sequences were merged to remove PCR and sequencing errors. CDR3 sequences were aligned to IMGT reference sequences to assign V, D and J gene segments. For a sequence to be retained, a match of at least six nucleotides was required to both a V gene segment and a J gene segment. Rearrangements were classified as productive when the CDR3 lacked stop codons and remained in frame with V and J, and all other rearrangements were classified as non-productive. CDR3 was defined according to IMGT convention as the region running from the second conserved V-encoded cysteine to the conserved J-encoded phenylalanine. The earlier analysis of roughly 590 of the donors excluded any sequence lacking an unambiguous match to a single V gene segment. In an earlier analysis of around 600 of the donors, V segments were called functional above 56.7% productive rearrangements and were called segregating when the between-donor standard deviation exceeded 5%. A statistical classification framework was developed to diagnose cytomegalovirus status using the catalog of TCR beta chain sequences. V and J gene assignment, in a later analysis, came from comparing TCR nucleotide sequences with IMGT/GENE-DB human TR gene sequences. Using the TCRdist pipeline, a later analysis assigned CDR3 sequences along with most-parsimonious VDJ recombination scenarios. In a later analysis, every TCR beta chain was defined by the combination of its CDR3 amino acid sequence and its V-gene family, and reads without a unique V-gene family were dropped. As a way to deal with suspected cross-contamination and a sequencing artifact, a later analysis dropped nearly 600 nucleotide sequences that were highly shared and had low generation probability. For each public chain, a later analysis derived a clonal expansion index from normalized ranks of inferred template counts within each repertoire. A later analysis computed generation probabilities with a VDJ recombination model fitted to out-of-frame rearrangements, and checked the results against IGoR. Hypergeometric tests were used in a later analysis to score TCR-TCR, TCR-HLA and TCR-CMV co-occurrence, with a repertoire-size bias correction applied to the TCR pairs. In a later analysis, false discovery rates were estimated by permuting HLA or CMV assignments 20 times. In a later analysis, co-occurring TCRs were grouped using DBSCAN, and TCRdist sequence similarity was added for clustering within HLA-allele-positive subsets. For co-occurrence clustering, repertoires with fewer than 30,000 or more than 120,000 public chains were excluded, along with roughly 5 repertoires with anomalous nucleotide sharing. TCRdb retrieved this table from immuneACCESS and kept in-frame rearrangements only. Not all clones are present; in checked studies, unresolved V genes account for under half, and no reason is known for the remainder. V and J calls and clone size are given by that table; D and trimming were obtained from the DNA. In this sample the table shows over 80,000 clones, approximately 85% of which occur a single time. The ten largest clones take up more than 4.5% of the sample.

Study-wide conclusions, independent of this receptor: In vitro tests confirmed that a few of the cytomegalovirus-associated TCR beta chains recognize cytomegalovirus antigens. Compared with equally common non-associated chains, HLA-associated TCR beta chains in a later analysis were more clonally expanded and had lower generation probabilities. In a later genetic analysis, fewer N-insertions in productive TCRs were reported among donors in an Asian-associated ancestry cluster than the roughly 640-donor mean. The cohort was sequenced for TCR beta chains only, and without alpha or paired-chain data the features that could be detected were limited. Because counts were too low, 15 to 20 rarely observed V segments, including chromosome 9 orphons, were excluded from the earlier analysis of 587 of the donors. A further reported finding was that TCR beta sequences accurately predicted the HLA-A and HLA-B alleles for most subjects in the first cohort. A later analysis found that TCR association rates varied across HLA loci, with DRB1 alleles showing the most associated TCRs and HLA-C alleles the fewest. A later analysis found that most CMV-associated TCR beta chains appeared HLA-restricted, with HLA associations seemingly driven largely by CMV exposure. According to the authors, the approach could potentially be generalized to other disease states and immunological phenotypes. Sequencing depth was assumed to be roughly uniform across donors in the presence/absence analyses, though that assumption may not hold. A total of 150 to 200 TCR beta chains were listed by the study as associated with cytomegalovirus. Some IMGT-functional V segments, including TRBV6-2 and TRBV6-3, could not be told apart with the 87-base-pair reads, so those segments were excluded. Most TCR sequences were observed very rarely across donors, whereas some public TCRs were present in many individuals. Immune exposure information for the cohort was limited to CMV serostatus. HLA typing was unavailable for some donors at each locus, so association tests used only the typed subset. An association between a missense DCLRE1C variant and V-gene and J-gene trimming of TCR beta chains was found in a later genetic analysis and replicated in an independent cohort. When HLA alleles, especially DR and DQ, strongly co-occurred, attributing TCR associations to individual alleles was difficult. An earlier analysis of approximately 500 of the donors showed that most TCR beta V segments appeared in productive rearrangements either about 90% or about 30% of the time, which broadly matched IMGT annotations. Linkage disequilibrium might explain the correlated functional status among segregating V segments, but an unknown experimental factor could not be excluded. A cluster of highly shared sequence variants was judged likely to be a technical artifact of the sequencing pipeline. In a later analysis, some 17,000 TCR beta sequences were associated with specific HLA alleles at a false discovery rate of 0.05. The classifier was reported to diagnose cytomegalovirus status with high specificity and sensitivity in both the original cohort and the validation cohort. According to a later analysis, parvovirus B19, influenza, CMV and Epstein-Barr virus appeared linked to several top co-occurrence clusters.

The sequenced sample consisted of PBMCs. The receptor was derived from a man aged 35-49 years in good health and CMV-seropositive. The chain links TRBV7-9 with TRBJ2-5; 10 of the junction bases match TRBD2. The J call may be incorrect, as the DNA end agrees better with TRBJ2-7. Here the CDR3 is given as CASSFGLAVNSYEQYF. The DNA sequence is TGTGCCAGCAGCTTCGGACTAGCGGTAAATTCCTACGAGCAGTACTTC.